The clone carrying this TCR beta chain occurred once. Profiled with immunoSEQ multiplex PCR; TCRdb holds only in-frame clones, not every one. The table shows about 30,000 clones, with roughly 80% occurring only once. The data belong to a study of early stage breast cancer tumors. Trimming took off 1 base at V and 4 bases at J, with 8 bases between the two ends. CDR3 length equals 14 residues. The germline V gene encodes CDR1 MGHDK and CDR2 SYGVNS. The specimen was breast tumor tissue. The clonotype originates from a person aged 30 to 40 with breast cancer. The chain recombines TRBV25-1 with TRBJ1-5, with D perhaps TRBD1 (5 bases). The CDR3 loop is CASSESGGNQPQHF. CDR3 DNA sequence: TGTGCCAGCAGTGAATCGGGGGGGAATCAGCCCCAGCATTTT.